This TCR beta chain came from a study of yellow fever vaccine responses in identical twins (dated by TCRdb to 2016 to 2018). Looking at the study overall: In identical twins, the study followed T cell clones that responded to the vaccine with precision. Beyond this particular receptor, the publication reports: The authors reported that the T cell response to vaccination in identical twins appeared partly convergent and partly personalized.

On this clonotype: Its antigen is still unknown. Nothing much larger sits one base from this clone, and base qualities are not available.

Library preparation used RT-PCR. The data were produced on an Illumina HiSeq 2500. The raw public reads went through TCRdb reprocessing: fastp at Q25, MiXCR clone calling, in-frame beta chains kept. Entries that share a CDR3 protein sequence are merged under the most common genes and DNA. The table for this sample lists about 2,800 distinct CDR3 sequences; about 90% of them were counted only once. The ten largest clones add up to over 1.5% of the sample. Including cysteine and phenylalanine, the CDR3 has 16 amino acids. The entry retains the CDR3 DNA only, 48 bases that are in frame from base 1. V lost 7 bases and J lost 0 bases; the stretch between them is 16 bases long.

The chain couples TRBV7-1 to TRBJ2-1, and the D gene may be TRBD2, 6 bases matching. TRBV7-1 is flagged as an ORF with uncertain function. The sample was T cells from blood (PBMCs), unsorted or a sorted subset (not recorded which), taken before or after yellow fever vaccination (not recorded which). The sequence was collected from a female donor who received the yellow fever vaccine. CDR3 sequence: CASTPAIGGSYNEQFF. The nucleotide sequence is TGTGCCAGCACCCCAGCGATCGGGGGCTCCTACAATGAGCAGTTCTTC.